The following is a T cell receptor beta chain sequence with its context. What it binds is not known. The sample comes from a study of cytomegalovirus exposure and HLA in healthy donors. Study context: The same platform was used for the roughly 120 validation repertoires and the approximately 670 first-cohort repertoires, a later analysis reported.

Profiled with immunoSEQ multiplex PCR; TCRdb holds only in-frame clones, not every one. The data contain some 68,000 clones, around 95% of them singletons. General study points: The listing of 150 or so TCR beta chains classed them as cytomegalovirus-associated. The CMV antigen specificity of three CMV-associated chains was confirmed through in vitro analysis. A later analysis found first-cohort TCR clusters tended to co-occur in the 90 to 150 validation repertoires.

The CDR3 runs to 16 residues. V dropped 2 bases and J dropped 5; count of bases not matched to a gene: 10. Germline V gives CDR1 MGHRA, CDR2 YSYEKL. This chain links TRBV4-1 with TRBJ1-2, with 8 bases matching TRBD1. Sequencing used PBMCs. The source of this sequence is a man younger than 35 in good health and CMV-seronegative. CDR3 sequence: CASSQPTDRAHYGYTF. CDR3 bases: TGCGCCAGCAGCCAACCTACGGACAGGGCGCATTATGGCTACACCTTC.